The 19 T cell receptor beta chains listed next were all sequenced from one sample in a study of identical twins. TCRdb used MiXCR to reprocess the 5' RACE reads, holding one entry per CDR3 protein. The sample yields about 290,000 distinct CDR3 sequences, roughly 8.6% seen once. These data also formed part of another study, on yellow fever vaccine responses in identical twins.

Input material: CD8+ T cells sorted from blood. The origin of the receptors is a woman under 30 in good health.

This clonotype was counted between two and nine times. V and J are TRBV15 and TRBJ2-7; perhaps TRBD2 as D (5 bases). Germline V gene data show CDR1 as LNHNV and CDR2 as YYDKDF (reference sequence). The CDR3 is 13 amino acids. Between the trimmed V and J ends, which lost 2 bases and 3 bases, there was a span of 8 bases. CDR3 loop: CATSRPGLYEQYF. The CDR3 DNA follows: TGTGCCACCAGCAGACCCGGACTCTACGAGCAGTACTTC. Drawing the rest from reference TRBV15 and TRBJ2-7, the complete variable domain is DAMVIQNPRYQVTQFGKPVTLSCSQTLNHNVMYWYQQKSSQAPKLLFHYYDKDFNNEADTPDNFQSRRPNTSFCFLDIRSPGLGDTAMYLCATSRPGLYEQYFGPGTRLTVT.

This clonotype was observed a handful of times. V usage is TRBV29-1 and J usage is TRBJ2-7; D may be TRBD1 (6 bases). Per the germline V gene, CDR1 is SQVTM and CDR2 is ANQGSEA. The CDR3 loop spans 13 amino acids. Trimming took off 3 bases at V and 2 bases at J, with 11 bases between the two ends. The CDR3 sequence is CSVEGDRPYEQYF. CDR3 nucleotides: TGCAGCGTTGAGGGTGACAGGCCCTACGAGCAGTACTTC.

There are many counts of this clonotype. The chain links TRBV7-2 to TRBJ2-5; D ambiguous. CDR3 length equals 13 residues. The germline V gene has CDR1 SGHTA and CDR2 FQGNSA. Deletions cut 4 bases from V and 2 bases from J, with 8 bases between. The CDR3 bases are TGTGCCAGCAGCTCGCATCCGCAAGAGACCCAGTACTTC. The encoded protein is CASSSHPQETQYF.

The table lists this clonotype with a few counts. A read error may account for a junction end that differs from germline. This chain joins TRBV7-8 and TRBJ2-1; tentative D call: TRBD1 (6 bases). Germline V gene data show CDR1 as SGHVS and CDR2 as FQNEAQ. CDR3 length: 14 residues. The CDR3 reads CASSLEAGVNEQSF. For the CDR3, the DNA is TGTGCCAGCAGCTTAGAGGCAGGGGTCAATGAGCAGTCCTTC.

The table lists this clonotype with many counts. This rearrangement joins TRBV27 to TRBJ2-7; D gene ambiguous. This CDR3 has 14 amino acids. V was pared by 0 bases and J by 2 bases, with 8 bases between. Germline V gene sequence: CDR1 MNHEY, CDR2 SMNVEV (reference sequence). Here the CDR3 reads CASSLSKGAYEQYF. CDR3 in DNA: TGTGCCAGCAGTTTATCGAAGGGTGCCTACGAGCAGTACTTC.

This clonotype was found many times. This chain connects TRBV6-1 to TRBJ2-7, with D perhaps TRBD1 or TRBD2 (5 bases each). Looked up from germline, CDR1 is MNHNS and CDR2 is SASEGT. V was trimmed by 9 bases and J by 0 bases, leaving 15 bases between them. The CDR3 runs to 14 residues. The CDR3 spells CASTRGASSYEQYF. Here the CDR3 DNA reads TGTGCCAGTACTAGAGGGGCTAGCTCCTACGAGCAGTACTTC.

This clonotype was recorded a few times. CDR3 nucleotides: TGCGCCAGCAGCCAAGATTGGGGCGAGCCGGCCGAGACCCAGTACTTC. This sequence encodes CASSQDWGEPAETQYF. The chain links TRBV4-3 to TRBJ2-5; weak D call: TRBD1 (5 bases). Germline V gene lookup returns CDR1 LGHNA and CDR2 YSLEER. V lost 0 bases, J lost 5 bases, and 16 bases lay in between. The CDR3 sequence is 16 residues long.

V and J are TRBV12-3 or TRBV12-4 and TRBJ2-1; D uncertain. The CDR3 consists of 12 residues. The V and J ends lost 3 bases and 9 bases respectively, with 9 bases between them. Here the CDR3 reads CASSLYFSEQFF. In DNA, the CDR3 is TGTGCCAGCAGTTTGTATTTCAGTGAGCAGTTCTTC.

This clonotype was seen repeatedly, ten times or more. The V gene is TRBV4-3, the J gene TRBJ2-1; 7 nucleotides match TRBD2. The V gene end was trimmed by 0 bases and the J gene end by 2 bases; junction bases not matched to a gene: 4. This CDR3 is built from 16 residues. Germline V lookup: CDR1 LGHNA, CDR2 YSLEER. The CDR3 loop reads CASSQEAGSAYNEQFF. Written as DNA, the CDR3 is TGCGCCAGCAGCCAAGAAGCGGGGTCAGCCTACAATGAGCAGTTCTTC.

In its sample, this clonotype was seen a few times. As DNA, the CDR3 is TGTGCCAGCAGCGTAGTCGGGGGACTGGACTATGGCTACACCTTC. Its translation is CASSVVGGLDYGYTF. The gene calls are TRBV9 and TRBJ1-2; a weak D match, TRBD1 (5 bases). The germline V gene encodes CDR1 SGDLS and CDR2 YYNGEE. Trimming shortened V by 0 bases and J by 3 bases, and 12 bases separated the two germline ends. This CDR3 comprises 15 residues.

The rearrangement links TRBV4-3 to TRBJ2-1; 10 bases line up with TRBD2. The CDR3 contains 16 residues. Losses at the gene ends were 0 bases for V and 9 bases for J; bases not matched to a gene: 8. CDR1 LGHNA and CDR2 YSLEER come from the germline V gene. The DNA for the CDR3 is TGCGCCAGCAGCCAAGATCTAGCGGGAGCCAGTGGTGAGCAGTTCTTC. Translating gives CASSQDLAGASGEQFF.

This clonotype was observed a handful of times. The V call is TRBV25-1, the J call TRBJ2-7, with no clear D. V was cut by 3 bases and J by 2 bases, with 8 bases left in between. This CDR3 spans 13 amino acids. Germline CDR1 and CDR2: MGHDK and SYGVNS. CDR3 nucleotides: TGTGCCAGCAGTGAGGTGGGGACCTACGAGCAGTACTTC. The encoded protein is CASSEVGTYEQYF.

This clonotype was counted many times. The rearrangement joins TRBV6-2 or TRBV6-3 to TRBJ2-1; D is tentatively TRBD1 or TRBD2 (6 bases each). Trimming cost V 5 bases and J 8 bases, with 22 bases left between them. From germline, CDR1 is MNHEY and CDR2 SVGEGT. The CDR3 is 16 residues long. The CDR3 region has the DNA TGTGCCAGCAGTCACTTGGGGGCGGGAAAGCCGGATGAGCAGTTCTTC. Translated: CASSHLGAGKPDEQFF.

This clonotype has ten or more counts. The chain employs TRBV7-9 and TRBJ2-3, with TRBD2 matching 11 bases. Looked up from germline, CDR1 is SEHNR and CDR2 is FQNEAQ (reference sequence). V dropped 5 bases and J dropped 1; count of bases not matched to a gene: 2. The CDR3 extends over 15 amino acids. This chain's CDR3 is CASSALAGGTDTQYF. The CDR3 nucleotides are TGTGCCAGCAGCGCACTAGCGGGAGGCACAGATACGCAGTATTTT.

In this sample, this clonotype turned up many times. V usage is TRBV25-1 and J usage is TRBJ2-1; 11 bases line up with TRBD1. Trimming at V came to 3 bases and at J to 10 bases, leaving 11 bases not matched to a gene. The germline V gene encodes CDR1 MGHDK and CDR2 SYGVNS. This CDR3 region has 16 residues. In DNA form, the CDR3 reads TGTGCCAGCAGTGATGGGGGACAGGGGGACGTTGGAGAGCAGTTCTTC. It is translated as CASSDGGQGDVGEQFF.

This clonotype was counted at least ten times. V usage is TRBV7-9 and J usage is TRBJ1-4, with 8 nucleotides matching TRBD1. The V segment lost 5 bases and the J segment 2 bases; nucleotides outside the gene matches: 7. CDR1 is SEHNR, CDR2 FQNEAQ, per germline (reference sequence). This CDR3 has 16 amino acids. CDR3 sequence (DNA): TGTGCCAGCAGCCCAAACCGACAGGGGACTAATGAAAAACTGTTTTTT. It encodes CASSPNRQGTNEKLFF.

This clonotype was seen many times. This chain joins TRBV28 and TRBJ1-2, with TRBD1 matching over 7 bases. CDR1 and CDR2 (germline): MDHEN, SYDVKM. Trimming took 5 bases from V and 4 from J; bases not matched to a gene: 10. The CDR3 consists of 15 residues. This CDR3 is CASSPPGTETYGYTF. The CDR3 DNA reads TGTGCCAGCAGTCCCCCCGGGACAGAAACCTATGGCTACACCTTC.

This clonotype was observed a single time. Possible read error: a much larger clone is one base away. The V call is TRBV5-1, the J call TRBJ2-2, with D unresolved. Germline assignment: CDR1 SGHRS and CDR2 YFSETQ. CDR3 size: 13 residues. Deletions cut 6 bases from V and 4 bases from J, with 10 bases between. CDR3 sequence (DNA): TGCGCCAGCAAGGGCTTGATCACCGGGGAGCTGTTTTTT. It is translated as CASKGLITGELFF.

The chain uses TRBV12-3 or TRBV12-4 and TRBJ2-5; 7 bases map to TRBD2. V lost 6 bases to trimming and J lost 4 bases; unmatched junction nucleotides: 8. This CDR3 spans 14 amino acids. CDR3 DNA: TGTGCCAGCAGACTAGCGAGGGGCTTAGAGACCCAGTACTTC. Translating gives CASRLARGLETQYF.